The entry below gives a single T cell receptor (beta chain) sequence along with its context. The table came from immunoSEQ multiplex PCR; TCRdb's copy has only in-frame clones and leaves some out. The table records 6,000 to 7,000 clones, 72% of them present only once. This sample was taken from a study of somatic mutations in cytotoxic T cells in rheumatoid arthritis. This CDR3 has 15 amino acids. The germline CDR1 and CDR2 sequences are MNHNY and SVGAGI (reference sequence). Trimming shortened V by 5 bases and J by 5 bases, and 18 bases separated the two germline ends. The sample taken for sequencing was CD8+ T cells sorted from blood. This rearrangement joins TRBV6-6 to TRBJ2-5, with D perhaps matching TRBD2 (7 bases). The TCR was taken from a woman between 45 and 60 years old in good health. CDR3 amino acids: CASSAIRGAEETQYF. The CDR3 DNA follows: TGTGCCAGCAGTGCGATCCGGGGGGCGGAGGAGACCCAGTACTTC.